This T cell receptor beta chain was observed in a study of shared clonotypes between healthy human individuals. This clone has just one count. V lost 2 bases to trimming and J lost 0 bases; unmatched junction nucleotides: 4. The CDR3 covers 17 residues. Looked up from germline, CDR1 is SGHNT and CDR2 is YYREEE (reference sequence). For every subset, genomic DNA was evenly distributed across several immunoSEQ plates. TCRdb keeps only in-frame clones here, not all; method: immunoSEQ multiplex PCR. Of roughly 76,000 clones in the sample, roughly two thirds were seen once. The J gene is TRBJ2-6, the V gene TRBV5-4, with TRBD1 identical over 8 bases. Sequencing used memory CD8+ T cells sorted from blood. Sample subset: CD45RO+ cells pooled with CCR7-negative TemRA cells. This TCR derives from a man aged 25-40 years in good health. CDR3 nucleotides: TGTGCCAGCAGCTTAGGACAGGGAGTCTCTGGGGCCAACGTCCTGACTTTC. Protein sequence: CASSLGQGVSGANVLTF.